This T cell receptor (beta chain) stems from a study of shared clonotypes between healthy human individuals. General study findings and limits: The small donor group covered limited genetic and exposure diversity. Among non-shared clonotypes, generation probabilities were lower than among those shared by all four donors. Sorted-subset sequencing, rarefaction showed, was incomplete despite large depth.

Using around 200 ng DNA, roughly 33,000 T cell genomes, the sorted-subset replicate PCRs were run. Only in-frame clones appear in the TCRdb table, and some are missing; sequencing was by immunoSEQ multiplex PCR. This table has over a million clones, roughly 96% appearing once. Germline V gene sequence: CDR1 MNHEY, CDR2 SMNVEV (reference sequence). Trimming took off 6 bases at V and 5 bases at J, with 31 bases between the two ends. The CDR3 covers 19 residues. Comments on this clone: The antigen is undetermined.

The chain joins TRBV27 to TRBJ1-2; D is perhaps TRBD1 (6 bases). This receptor was obtained from a man aged 25 to 40 in good health. Sequencing used naive CD4+ T cells sorted from blood. Subset given: CD45RA+ positively selected. DNA of the CDR3: TGTGCCAGCAGACCGGGACAAAAAGCCTTAGCTGGGGTACGATATGGCTACACCTTC. It codes for CASRPGQKALAGVRYGYTF.